This T cell receptor beta chain was sequenced for a study of beta chain features in type 1 diabetes. This CDR3 is built from 15 residues. Germline CDR1 reads SGDLS; CDR2 reads YYNGEE. The V and J ends lost 1 base and 4 bases respectively, with 14 bases between them. A CD45RO/CCR7/CD25/CD127/CD95/CD27 panel sorted naive, central memory, regulatory and stem cell-like memory CD4+ cells. All of the sorted populations showed purity greater than 95%. Investigators reverse transcribed all isolated RNA, so they sequenced expressed TCRB transcripts. Naive, central memory and regulatory T cell samples produced a mean of about 4 million reads. Only in-frame clones appear in the TCRdb table, and some are missing; sequencing was by immunoSEQ multiplex PCR. Of roughly 400,000 clones detected, approximately 14% appear once; the ten largest clones hold 0.035% to 0.045%.

Sequencing was done on a sample of naive CD4+ T cells from blood. The clonotype originates from a young man in good health. The V gene is TRBV9, the J gene TRBJ1-1; TRBD1 might be the D (6 bases). The CDR3 region has the DNA TGTGCCAGCAGCGTACTTGGGGGGCCACGCACTGAAGCTTTCTTT. It encodes CASSVLGGPRTEAFF.